The present entry profiles one TCR beta chain with its context. The sample is drawn from a study of PD-L1 blockade in urothelial cancer. Study-wide context: Typically, measured as a median, blood samples had 141,255 T cells.

Measured with immunoSEQ multiplex PCR; TCRdb has only the in-frame clones, and not every one. The sample lists over 20,000 clones, less than 90% seen once, with roughly 31% in the top ten. The V gene end was trimmed by 3 bases and the J gene end by 5 bases; junction bases not matched to a gene: 9. CDR3 length equals 16 residues. The V gene's germline CDR1 is SGDLS and CDR2 YYNGEE. This TCR came from a man aged 55 to 70 with urothelial cancer. This sequence joins TRBV9 and TRBJ2-2; 8 bases are shared with TRBD1. This material consisted of PBMCs, taken around atezolizumab (anti-PD-L1) treatment. As DNA, the CDR3 is TGTGCCAGCAGCGCCGGGCAGGGGGCTTGGACCGGGGAGCTGTTTTTT. Encoded protein: CASSAGQGAWTGELFF. Full variable domain (remainder filled in from reference TRBV9 and TRBJ2-2): DSGVTQTPKHLITATGQRVTLRCSPRSGDLSVYWYQQSLDQGLQFLIQYYNGEERAKGNILERFSAQQFPDLHSELNLSSLELGDSALYFCASSAGQGAWTGELFFGEGSRLTVL.